This T cell receptor beta chain stems from a study of OX40 agonist ivuxolimab in advanced cancers. General study results and limits: At doses 0.1 to 3.0 mg/kg, CD4+ and CD8+ clones expanded.

Some clones are missing from TCRdb's copy, which holds only in-frame ones; the method was immunoSEQ multiplex PCR. The sample records 50,000 to 75,000 clones, roughly nine tenths being singletons. A few counts support this clone. Its cognate antigen is unknown. Trimming cost V 3 bases and J 8 bases, with 10 bases left between them. Germline V lookup: CDR1 GTSNPN, CDR2 SVGIG (reference sequence). The CDR3 spans 12 residues. The clonotype was recovered from an adult with an advanced solid tumor such as melanoma, head and neck, liver or kidney cancer. The chain has TRBV30 and TRBJ1-4; possible D gene TRBD1, 5 bases. The source was CD4+ or CD8+ T cells sorted from blood, collected in a trial of the OX40 agonist ivuxolimab. The CDR3 loop is CAWRWGTEKLFF. The CDR3 coding sequence is TGTGCCTGGAGATGGGGGACGGAAAAACTGTTTTTT.